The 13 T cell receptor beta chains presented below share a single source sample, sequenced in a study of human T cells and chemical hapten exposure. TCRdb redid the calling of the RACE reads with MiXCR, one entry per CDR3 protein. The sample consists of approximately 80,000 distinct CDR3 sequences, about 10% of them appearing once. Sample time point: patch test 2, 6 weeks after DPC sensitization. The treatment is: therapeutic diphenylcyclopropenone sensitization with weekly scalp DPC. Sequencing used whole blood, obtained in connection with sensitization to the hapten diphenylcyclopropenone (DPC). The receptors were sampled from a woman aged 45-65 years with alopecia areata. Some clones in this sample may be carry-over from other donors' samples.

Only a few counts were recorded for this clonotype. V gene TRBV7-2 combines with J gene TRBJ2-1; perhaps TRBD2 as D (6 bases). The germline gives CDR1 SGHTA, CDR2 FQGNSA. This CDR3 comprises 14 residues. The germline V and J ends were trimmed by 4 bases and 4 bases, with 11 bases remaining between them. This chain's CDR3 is CASSWRDQYNEQFF. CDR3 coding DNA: TGTGCCAGCAGCTGGCGGGATCAGTACAATGAGCAGTTCTTC.

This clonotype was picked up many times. The CDR3, as DNA: TGCAGTGCTAAGATTTTAGACAGGCCGAACCAAGCTTTCTTT. Translation gives CSAKILDRPNQAFF. The chain is built from TRBV20-1 and TRBJ1-1; possibly TRBD1 for D (6 bases). Looked up from germline, CDR1 is DFQATT and CDR2 is SNEGSKA (reference sequence). The V end lost 4 bases, the J end lost 9 bases, and 21 bases lay between the germline ends. The CDR3 length is 14 residues.

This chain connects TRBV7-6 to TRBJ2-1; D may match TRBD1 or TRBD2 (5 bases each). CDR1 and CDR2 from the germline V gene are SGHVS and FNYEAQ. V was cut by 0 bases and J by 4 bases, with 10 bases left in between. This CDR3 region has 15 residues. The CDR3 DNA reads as TGTGCCAGCAGCTTAGCGGGACCGCATTACAATGAGCAGTTCTTC. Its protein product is CASSLAGPHYNEQFF.

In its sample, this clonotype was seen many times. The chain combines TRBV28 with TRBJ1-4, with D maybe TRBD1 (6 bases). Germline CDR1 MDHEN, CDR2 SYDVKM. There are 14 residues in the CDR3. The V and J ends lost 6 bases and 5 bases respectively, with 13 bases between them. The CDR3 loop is CASRNSGGNEKLFF. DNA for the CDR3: TGTGCCAGCAGAAATTCGGGGGGCAATGAAAAACTGTTTTTT.

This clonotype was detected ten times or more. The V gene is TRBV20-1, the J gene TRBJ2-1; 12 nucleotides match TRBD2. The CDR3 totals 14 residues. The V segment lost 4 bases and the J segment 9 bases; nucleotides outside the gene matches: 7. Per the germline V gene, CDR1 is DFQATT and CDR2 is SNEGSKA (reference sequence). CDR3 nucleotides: TGCAGTGCTATGCTGACTAGCGGGAGAGGTGAGCAGTTCTTC. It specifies CSAMLTSGRGEQFF.

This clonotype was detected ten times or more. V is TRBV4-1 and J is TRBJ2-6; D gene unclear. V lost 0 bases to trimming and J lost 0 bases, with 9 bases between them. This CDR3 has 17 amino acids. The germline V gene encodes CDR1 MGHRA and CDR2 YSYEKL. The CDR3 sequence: CASSQDPGSSGANVLTF. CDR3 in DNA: TGCGCCAGCAGCCAAGATCCAGGAAGCTCTGGGGCCAACGTCCTGACTTTC.

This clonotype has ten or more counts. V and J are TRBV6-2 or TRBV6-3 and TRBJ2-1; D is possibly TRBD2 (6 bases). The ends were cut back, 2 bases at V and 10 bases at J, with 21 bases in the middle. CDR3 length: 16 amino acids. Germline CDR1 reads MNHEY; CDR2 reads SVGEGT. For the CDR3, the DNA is TGTGCCAGCAGTTACAACGGCGGGAAGCCAGCCTGGGAGCAGTTCTTC. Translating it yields CASSYNGGKPAWEQFF.

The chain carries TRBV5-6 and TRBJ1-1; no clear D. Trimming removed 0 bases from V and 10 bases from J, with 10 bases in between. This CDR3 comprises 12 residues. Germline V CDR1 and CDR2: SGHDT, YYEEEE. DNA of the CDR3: TGTGCCAGCAGCTTGGGGTCCCGCGGAGCTTTCTTT. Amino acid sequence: CASSLGSRGAFF.

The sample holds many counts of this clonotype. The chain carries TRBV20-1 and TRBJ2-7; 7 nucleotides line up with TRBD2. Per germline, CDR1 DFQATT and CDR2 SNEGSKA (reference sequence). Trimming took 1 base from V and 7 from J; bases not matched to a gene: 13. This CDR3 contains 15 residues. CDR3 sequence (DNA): TGCAGTGCTAGAGGTGCTAGCGGTTCTCAAAAGGAGCAGTACTTC. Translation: CSARGASGSQKEQYF.

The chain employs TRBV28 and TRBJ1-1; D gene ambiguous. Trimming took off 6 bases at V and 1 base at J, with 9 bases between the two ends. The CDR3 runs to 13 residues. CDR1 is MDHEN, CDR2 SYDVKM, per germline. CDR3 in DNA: TGTGCCAGCAGGATTAAAGGGAACACTGAAGCTTTCTTT. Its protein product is CASRIKGNTEAFF.

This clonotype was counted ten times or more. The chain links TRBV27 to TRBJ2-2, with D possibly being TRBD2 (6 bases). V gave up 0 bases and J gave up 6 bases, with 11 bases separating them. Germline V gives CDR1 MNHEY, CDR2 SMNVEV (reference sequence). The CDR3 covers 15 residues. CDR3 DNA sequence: TGTGCCAGCAGTTTATCGATGACTAGTCCCGGGGAGCTGTTTTTT. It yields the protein CASSLSMTSPGELFF.

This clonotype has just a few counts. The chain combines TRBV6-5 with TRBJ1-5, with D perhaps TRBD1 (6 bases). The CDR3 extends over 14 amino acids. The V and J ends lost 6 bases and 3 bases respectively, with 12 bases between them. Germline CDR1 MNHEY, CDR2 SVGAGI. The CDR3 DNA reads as TGTGCCAGCAGCCCCGCAGGGGACAATCAGCCCCAGCATTTT. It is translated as CASSPAGDNQPQHF.

The CDR3 loop is CASSAQQGSNEAFF. In DNA, the CDR3 is TGTGCCAGCAGCGCTCAACAGGGATCTAATGAAGCTTTCTTT. The rearrangement joins TRBV9 to TRBJ1-1; perhaps TRBD1 as D (6 bases). Germline lookup yields CDR1 SGDLS and CDR2 YYNGEE. V lost 3 bases and J lost 7, with 16 bases in between. The CDR3 has 14 residues.